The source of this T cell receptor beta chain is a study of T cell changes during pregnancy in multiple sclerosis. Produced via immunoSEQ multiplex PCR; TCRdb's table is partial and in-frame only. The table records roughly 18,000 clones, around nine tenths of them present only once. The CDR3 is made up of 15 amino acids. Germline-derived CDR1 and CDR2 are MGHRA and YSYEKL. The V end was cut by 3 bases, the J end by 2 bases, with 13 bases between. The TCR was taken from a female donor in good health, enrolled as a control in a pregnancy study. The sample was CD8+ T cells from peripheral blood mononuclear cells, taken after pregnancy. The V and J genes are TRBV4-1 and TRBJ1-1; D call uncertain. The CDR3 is CASSHSTRQNTEAFF. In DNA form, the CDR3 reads TGCGCCAGCAGCCATTCCACTCGACAAAACACTGAAGCTTTCTTT.